The T cell receptor beta chain described here comes from a study of beta chain features in type 1 diabetes. Points from the study as a whole: Sequencing used cDNA, and cells with high TCR expression could therefore be over-represented. Patients with type 1 diabetes showed fewer VDJ junction insertions and more deletions. All four CD4+ subsets of Type 1 diabetes patients contained TCRB CDR3s that were moderately but significantly shorter.

In regard to this clone: Its antigen is still unknown.

All of the isolated RNA was reverse transcribed, so expressed TCRB transcripts were sequenced. Libraries were prepared by immunoSEQ multiplex PCR; TCRdb keeps only in-frame clonotypes and omits some of them. Of roughly 220,000 clones listed, around 15% were seen once; the top ten hold about 0.078%. Trimming cost V 6 bases and J 5 bases; bases outside gene matches: 3. The CDR3 runs 13 residues. Germline V gene lookup returns CDR1 SGHTA and CDR2 FQGNSA. The genes are TRBV7-2 and TRBJ2-2; 7 bases line up with TRBD2. The sequencing input was naive CD4+ T cells from blood. The sequence came from a man in his thirties or forties with type 1 diabetes. CDR3 sequence (DNA): TGTGCCAGCAGGCGCGGGGGTACCGGGGAGCTGTTTTTT. Its translation is CASRRGGTGELFF.